Following are 25 T cell receptor beta chains from one sample sequenced in a study of T cell responses to AZD1222 COVID-19 vaccine. The repertoire was sequenced with immunoSEQ multiplex PCR; TCRdb's copy has only in-frame clones and lacks some. The sample has approximately 190,000 clones, approximately 93% seen once; the top ten hold about 1%. Sequencing used peripheral blood, obtained 28 days after the second AZD1222 dose. The receptors shown here come from an adult who received the AZD1222 COVID-19 vaccine.

This chain links TRBV5-6 with TRBJ2-1, with D possibly being TRBD1 or TRBD2 (5 bases each). CDR3 size: 17 residues. The V end lost 2 bases, the J end lost 0 bases, and 15 bases lay between the germline ends. Germline lookup yields CDR1 SGHDT and CDR2 YYEEEE. In nucleotides, the CDR3 is TGTGCCAGCAGCTTTCTCCGAGGGGCGGACTCCTACAATGAGCAGTTCTTC. Protein: CASSFLRGADSYNEQFF.

The genes are TRBV11-2 and TRBJ1-2; possible D gene TRBD1, 5 bases. V was cut by 2 bases and J by 5 bases, with 12 bases left in between. The germline V gene encodes CDR1 SGHAT and CDR2 FQNNGV. This CDR3 has 14 residues. The CDR3 loop reads CASSLTPRQYGYTF. CDR3 bases: TGTGCCAGCAGCTTAACCCCCAGACAGTATGGCTACACCTTC. The complete variable domain, with remaining parts taken from reference TRBV11-2 and TRBJ1-2, reads EAGVAQSPRYKIIEKRQSVAFWCNPISGHATLYWYQQILGQGPKLLIQFQNNGVVDDSQLPKDRFSAERLKGVDSTLKIQPAKLEDSAVYLCASSLTPRQYGYTFGSGTRLTVV.

V usage is TRBV7-9 and J usage is TRBJ2-5, with no clear D. The CDR3 length is 14 residues. The ends were cut back, 1 base at V and 1 base at J, with 7 bases in the middle. The germline CDR1 and CDR2 sequences are SEHNR and FQNEAQ (reference sequence). The CDR3 loop is CASSLVLSQETQYF. The CDR3 DNA sequence: TGTGCCAGCAGCTTAGTCCTCTCCCAAGAGACCCAGTACTTC.

This chain joins TRBV9 and TRBJ2-7, with a tentative D call TRBD1 (5 bases). Germline loops: CDR1 SGDLS, CDR2 YYNGEE. The CDR3 extends over 12 amino acids. V lost 3 bases to trimming and J lost 5 bases, with 9 bases between them. CDR3 coding DNA: TGTGCCAGCAGCGGGAACAGGAACGAGCAGTACTTC. Its protein is CASSGNRNEQYF.

This chain joins TRBV24-1 and TRBJ1-2; the match to TRBD1 covers 8 bases. The length of the CDR3 is 16 residues. V gave up 2 bases and J gave up 0 bases; unmatched junction bases: 4. The germline CDR1 and CDR2 sequences are KGHDR and SFDVKD. The CDR3 is CATSDSGTGPNYGYTF. The CDR3 region has the DNA TGTGCCACCAGTGATTCGGGGACAGGCCCTAACTATGGCTACACCTTC.

V and J are TRBV2 and TRBJ1-3; D not certain. Germline CDR1 SNHLY, CDR2 FYNNEI. CDR3 size: 16 residues. With 0 bases removed from V and 2 bases from J, the gap between germline ends came to 11 bases. Written as DNA, the CDR3 is TGTGCCAGCAGTGAAGCCGGGAGGGTTGCTGGAAACACCATATATTTT. Its protein product is CASSEAGRVAGNTIYF. Supplemented by reference TRBV2 and TRBJ1-3, the full variable domain reads EPEVTQTPSHQVTQMGQEVILRCVPISNHLYFYWYRQILGQKVEFLVSFYNNEISEKSEIFDDQFSVERPDGSNFTLKIRSTKLEDSAMYFCASSEAGRVAGNTIYFGEGSWLTVV.

The rearrangement joins TRBV10-1 to TRBJ2-1; D not certain. Trimming took off 0 bases at V and 7 bases at J, with 19 bases between the two ends. The CDR3 is 17 amino acids. CDR1 is WNHNN, CDR2 SYGVQD, per germline (reference sequence). In nucleotides, the CDR3 is TGCGCCAGCAGTGAGTCGTTTAGGGCAGGCGGCCGGAATGAGCAGTTCTTC. Translation gives CASSESFRAGGRNEQFF.

This clone was detected once. V usage is TRBV3-1 (or the pseudogene TRBV3-2) and J usage is TRBJ2-1; 8 bases map to TRBD2. The length of the CDR3 is 15 residues. V was clipped by 1 base and J by 4 bases; unmatched bases: 3. Germline CDR1 and CDR2: LGHDT and YNNKEL (reference sequence). The CDR3 sequence: CASSQALAGYNEQFF. The CDR3 bases are TGTGCCAGCAGCCAAGCTCTAGCGGGTTACAATGAGCAGTTCTTC.

The count of this clone is one. In the same sample, other DNA sequences code for this CDR3. The V and J genes are TRBV18 and TRBJ1-1, with TRBD1 as a possible D gene (5 bases). This CDR3 comprises 13 residues. Looked up from germline, CDR1 is KGHSH and CDR2 is LQKENI. The V gene lost 6 bases and the J gene lost 1 base, with 9 bases spanning the gap. CDR3 protein: CASSLGENTEAFF. DNA of the CDR3: TGTGCCAGCTCCTTAGGGGAGAACACTGAAGCTTTCTTT.

The chain employs TRBV10-2 and TRBJ1-2; D perhaps matches TRBD1 (6 bases). Germline loops: CDR1 WSHSY, CDR2 SAAADI. Between the trimmed V and J ends, which lost 8 bases and 4 bases, there was a span of 14 bases. This CDR3 region has 13 residues. The CDR3 reads CASGEQGLYGYTF. The CDR3 coding sequence is TGCGCCAGCGGAGAGCAGGGGCTCTATGGCTACACCTTC.

The genes are TRBV7-2 and TRBJ1-2; no firm D call. Trimming cost V 5 bases and J 2 bases, with 12 bases left between them. There are 14 residues in the CDR3. Germline lookup yields CDR1 SGHTA and CDR2 FQGNSA. CDR3 in DNA: TGTGCCAGCAGCCCAAGCCCTAGCAACTATGGCTACACCTTC. It encodes CASSPSPSNYGYTF.

The V call is TRBV5-6, the J call TRBJ2-5, with 8 bases identical to TRBD1. This CDR3 is 13 amino acids long. Germline values: CDR1 SGHDT, CDR2 YYEEEE. The V and J ends lost 2 bases and 4 bases, in that order; junction bases with no gene match: 1. This CDR3 reads CASSFDRGETQYF. CDR3 bases: TGTGCCAGCAGCTTCGACAGGGGAGAGACCCAGTACTTC.

The CDR3 nucleotides are TGTGCCATCAGTGGGACAGAGAATTCACCCCTCCACTTT. Protein sequence: CAISGTENSPLHF. V is TRBV10-3 and J is TRBJ1-6, with D possibly being TRBD1 (6 bases). The CDR3 contains 13 residues. CDR1 and CDR2 from the germline V gene are ENHRY and SYGVKD. The V gene lost 4 bases and the J gene lost 7 bases, with 8 bases spanning the gap.

The chain joins TRBV18 to TRBJ2-7, with D perhaps matching TRBD1 or TRBD2 (5 bases each). Germline V gene data show CDR1 as KGHSH and CDR2 as LQKENI. Trimming pared 6 bases from V and 3 bases from J, leaving 15 bases between. The CDR3 loop spans 14 amino acids. This CDR3 reads CASSYGTRNYEQYF. CDR3 nucleotides: TGTGCCAGCTCTTACGGGACGCGGAACTACGAGCAGTACTTC. Supplemented by reference TRBV18 and TRBJ2-7, the full variable domain reads NAGVMQNPRHLVRRRGQEARLRCSPMKGHSHVYWYRQLPEEGLKFMVYLQKENIIDESGMPKERFSAEFPKEGPSILRIQQVVRGDSAAYFCASSYGTRNYEQYFGPGTRLTVT.

DNA of the CDR3: TGCAGCGTTGTCCCCCCCCCTGAAGCTTTCTTT. This encodes CSVVPPPEAFF. The chain is built from TRBV29-1 and TRBJ1-1; the D is unclear. The V gene lost 4 bases and the J gene lost 6 bases, with 9 bases spanning the gap. This CDR3 region has 11 residues. In germline, CDR1 is SQVTM, CDR2 ANQGSEA.

This sequence joins TRBV5-4 and TRBJ2-5; either TRBD1 or TRBD2 may supply D (5 bases each). Trimming stripped 2 bases from V and 2 bases from J, with 10 bases between. Germline assignment: CDR1 SGHNT and CDR2 YYREEE (reference sequence). The CDR3 totals 14 residues. The CDR3 DNA follows: TGTGCCAGCAGCTTTGGATGGGGGCAAGAGACCCAGTACTTC. Its translation: CASSFGWGQETQYF. The variable domain in full, with the rest retrieved from reference TRBV5-4 and TRBJ2-5, is ETGVTQSPTHLIKTRGQQVTLRCSSQSGHNTVSWYQQALGQGPQFIFQYYREEENGRGNFPPRFSGLQFPNYSSELNVNALELDDSALYLCASSFGWGQETQYFGPGTRLLVL.

Only one count was recorded for this clone. The chain couples TRBV3-1 (or the pseudogene TRBV3-2) to TRBJ1-1, with D unresolved. V shed 3 bases and J shed 8 bases, with 10 bases lying between them. Germline CDR1 reads LGHDT; CDR2 reads YNNKEL (reference sequence). The CDR3 has 12 residues. Here the CDR3 DNA reads TGTGCCAGCAGCCAGATGGCAGCCGAAGCTTTCTTT. Translation: CASSQMAAEAFF.

The J gene is TRBJ1-2, the V gene TRBV7-9; D remains ambiguous. CDR3 length: 17 amino acids. Trimming cost V 1 base and J 0 bases, with 15 bases left between them. Germline CDR1 SEHNR, CDR2 FQNEAQ (reference sequence). CDR3 loop: CASSLVRQEFSNYGYTF. DNA of the CDR3: TGTGCCAGCAGCTTAGTTCGGCAGGAATTCTCTAACTATGGCTACACCTTC.

This chain joins TRBV6-2 or TRBV6-3 and TRBJ1-5, with TRBD1 as a possible D gene (5 bases). The CDR3 consists of 15 residues. The V end was cut by 4 bases, the J end by 4 bases, with 14 bases between. Germline V gene data show CDR1 as MNHEY and CDR2 as SVGEGT. The CDR3 sequence is CASSSLGTGNQPQHF. For the CDR3, the DNA is TGTGCCAGCAGTTCTCTAGGGACCGGTAATCAGCCCCAGCATTTT.

This clone was seen once. The V call is TRBV18, the J call TRBJ2-2; 8 positions agree with TRBD1. CDR3 length: 18 residues. Per germline, CDR1 KGHSH and CDR2 LQKENI. V lost 3 bases and J lost 0; bases outside the gene matches: 9. The CDR3 protein is CASSPPVAGGTNTGELFF. Written as DNA, the CDR3 is TGTGCCAGCTCACCCCCGGTGGCAGGGGGCACGAACACCGGGGAGCTGTTTTTT. Full variable domain (remainder filled in from reference TRBV18 and TRBJ2-2): NAGVMQNPRHLVRRRGQEARLRCSPMKGHSHVYWYRQLPEEGLKFMVYLQKENIIDESGMPKERFSAEFPKEGPSILRIQQVVRGDSAAYFCASSPPVAGGTNTGELFFGEGSRLTVL.

The V and J genes are TRBV15 and TRBJ1-6; TRBD1 matches 8 bases. The junction had 10 bases not matched to a gene; V was cut back by 5 bases and J by 10 bases. The CDR3 totals 15 residues. Germline CDR1 LNHNV, CDR2 YYDKDF (reference sequence). The CDR3: CATSRQTGDMSPLHF. The CDR3 nucleotides read TGTGCCACCAGCCGGCAGACAGGGGATATGTCACCCCTCCACTTT.

The chain combines TRBV10-3 with TRBJ1-3; D is unresolved. The germline CDR1 and CDR2 sequences are ENHRY and SYGVKD. The CDR3 loop spans 15 amino acids. V lost 0 bases, J lost 1 base, and 7 bases lay in between. The CDR3 region has the DNA TGTGCCATCAGTGAGTCCGGGTCGTCTGGAAACACCATATATTTT. This gives the protein CAISESGSSGNTIYF.

The rearrangement uses TRBV5-6 and TRBJ1-6; a weak D match, TRBD1 (6 bases). This CDR3 is built from 13 residues. Trimming took off 3 bases at V and 11 bases at J, with 12 bases between the two ends. Per the germline V gene, CDR1 is SGHDT and CDR2 is YYEEEE. DNA of the CDR3: TGTGCCAGCAGCTCGGACAGAACAGCACCCCTCCACTTT. This encodes CASSSDRTAPLHF.

The rearrangement uses TRBV14 and TRBJ2-7; D remains unclear. The CDR3 has 12 residues. CDR1 is SGHDN and CDR2 is FVKESK in the germline V gene. Trimming stripped 0 bases from V and 9 bases from J, with 9 bases between. This CDR3 reads CASSQDGKGQYF. In DNA form, the CDR3 reads TGTGCCAGCAGCCAAGATGGTAAGGGGCAGTACTTC.

The V call is TRBV12-5, the J call TRBJ1-1, with TRBD1 as a possible D gene (5 bases). CDR1 LGHNT and CDR2 FRNRAP come from the germline V gene. The germline V and J ends were trimmed by 0 bases and 8 bases, with 10 bases remaining between them. This CDR3 has 13 amino acids. This CDR3 is CASGLVPTVEAFF. The CDR3 DNA is TGTGCTAGTGGTTTGGTCCCGACAGTGGAAGCTTTCTTT.